These T cell receptor beta chains were read from a single sample in a study of blood T cell repertoires in COVID-19. Measured with immunoSEQ multiplex PCR; TCRdb has only the in-frame clones, and not every one. The sample contains around 110,000 clones, 70% to 85% of which appear only once. Sequenced material: peripheral blood. These receptors came from a man in his 70s with active or convalescent COVID-19. CDR3s include the opening cysteine and the closing phenylalanine or tryptophan. The D gene is left open where the match is weak. Rows give clone size only sometimes, using once, few, many, or a class for an expanded clone.

D | size | J | V | CDR3 | DNA
TRBD1 | - | TRBJ1-4 | TRBV19 | CASRRRGLTNEKLFF | TGTGCCAGTCGTCGGAGGGGGCTTACTAATGAAAAACTGTTTTTT
- | - | TRBJ2-1 | TRBV7-3 | CASSRAGGTSYNEQFF | TGTGCCAGCAGCCGGGCAGGAGGGACTTCGTACAATGAGCAGTTCTTC
- | - | TRBJ2-7 | TRBV11-2 | CASSIQGHEQYF | TGTGCCAGCAGCATACAGGGCCACGAGCAGTACTTC
TRBD1 | - | TRBJ2-2 | TRBV9 | CASSARQGSTGELFF | TGTGCCAGCAGCGCCCGACAGGGGTCGACCGGGGAGCTGTTTTTT
- | - | TRBJ2-3 | TRBV5-1 | CASSRSVGEDTQYF | TGCGCCAGCAGCCGAAGTGTGGGAGAAGATACGCAGTATTTT
TRBD1 | - | TRBJ1-6 | TRBV27 | CASSPGQGYSPLHF | TGTGCCAGCAGTCCCGGACAGGGTTATTCACCCCTCCACTTT
TRBD2 | - | TRBJ2-7 | TRBV19 | CASSMRREGEQYF | TGTGCCAGTAGTATGAGACGGGAGGGCGAGCAGTACTTC
- | - | TRBJ1-1 | TRBV14 | CASSQAGRVAGTEAFF | TGTGCCAGCAGCCAAGCTGGCAGGGTGGCGGGAACTGAAGCTTTCTTT
TRBD2 | - | TRBJ2-1 | TRBV6-6 | CASSPLAGYQFF | TGTGCCAGCAGCCCTCTAGCGGGTTACCAGTTCTTC
- | once | TRBJ2-5 | TRBV4-2 | CASSQDSSVAQYF | TGTGCCAGCAGCCAAGATTCCAGTGTGGCCCAGTACTTC
- | - | TRBJ2-7 | TRBV5-1 | CAPRGVYYPPKQYF | TGCGCCCCCAGGGGGGTGTACTACCCACCTAAGCAGTACTTC